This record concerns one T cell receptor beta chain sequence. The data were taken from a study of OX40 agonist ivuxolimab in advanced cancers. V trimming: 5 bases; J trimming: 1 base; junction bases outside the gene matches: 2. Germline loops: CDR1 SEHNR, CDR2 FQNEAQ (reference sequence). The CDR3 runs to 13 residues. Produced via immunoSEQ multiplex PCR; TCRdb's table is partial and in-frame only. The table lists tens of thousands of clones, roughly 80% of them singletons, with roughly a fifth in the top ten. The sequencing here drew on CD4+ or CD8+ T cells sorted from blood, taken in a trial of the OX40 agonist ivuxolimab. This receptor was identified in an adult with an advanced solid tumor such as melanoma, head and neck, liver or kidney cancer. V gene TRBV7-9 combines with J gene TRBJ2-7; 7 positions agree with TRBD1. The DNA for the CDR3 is TGTGCCAGCAGCCCGGGACAGTCCTACGAGCAGTACTTC. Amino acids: CASSPGQSYEQYF.